The TCR beta chain described here comes from a study of T cell changes during pregnancy in multiple sclerosis (dated by TCRdb to between 2017 and 2020). Looking at the study overall: Changes in the T cell repertoire over the course of pregnancy were examined in this study in women with multiple sclerosis.

V loses 8 bases at its end and J loses 3 bases; junction bases beyond the gene matches: 9. The cysteine opens and the phenylalanine closes a CDR3 of 14 amino acids. Here the CDR3 DNA is all that survives: 42 bases in frame from base 1. The germline V gene sets CDR1 to SGHTA and CDR2 to FQGNSA. In the case of this clone: Its specific antigen is unknown. No base quality information exists; no much larger clone differs at one position.

The library was prepared using the immunoSEQ multiplex PCR assay. TCRdb provides this immuneACCESS table in a form limited to in-frame rearrangements. Some clones are lacking; in checked studies, under half of them reflect an unresolved V gene, and why the rest are absent is not known. The sample table holds around 56,000 clones, of which about 88% were seen once. The top ten clones comprise approximately 0.4% of the sample. The clonotype was recovered from a female donor with multiple sclerosis, enrolled in a pregnancy study. The chain employs TRBV7-2 and TRBJ2-7, with 8 bases aligning to TRBD1. This material consisted of CD4+ T cells from peripheral blood mononuclear cells, taken in the third trimester of pregnancy. The nucleotide sequence reads TGTGCCAGCCGTCAAGACAGGGGCGGCTACGAGCAGTACTTC. Its protein reads: CASRQDRGGYEQYF.